This T cell receptor (beta chain) came from a study of T cells in localized non-small cell lung cancer. Study-level points and caveats: Uninvolved adjacent lung showed the highest T cell clonality, exceeding tumor. Elevated blood T cell density was associated with longer overall survival. Within adjacent lung there appeared a median roughly 60 of the top 100 tumor clones.

In each case, adjacent lung free of atypia was taken at least 2 cm from the tumor margin. This clone is labeled as medium-sized. Its specificity is not known. This CDR3 is built from 14 residues. V was shortened by 10 bases and J by 2 bases, with 17 bases between the two germline ends. Looked up from germline, CDR1 is MNHGY and CDR2 is SAAAGT. The data were produced by immunoSEQ multiplex PCR, yet TCRdb's version contains in-frame clones alone and is incomplete. The sample has 2,000 or so clones, around 21% seen once. Specimen: normal lung tissue next to the tumor, collected before any cancer treatment. This TCR was sampled from a man aged 40 to 70 with stage II lung adenocarcinoma. V gene TRBV6-8 combines with J gene TRBJ1-1; D perhaps matches TRBD1 (6 bases). The CDR3 protein is CAIRVRQDNTEAFF. In DNA, the CDR3 is TGTGCCATCAGGGTTAGACAGGACAACACTGAAGCTTTCTTT.